A selection of T cell receptor beta chains follows, all from one sample in a study of response to subunit inactivated influenza vaccine. TCRdb itself ran the RT-PCR reads through MiXCR, one entry per CDR3 protein. The sample consists of about half a million distinct CDR3 sequences, approximately 7.6% of them appearing once. Sequencing was performed on PBMCs from blood, taken around 25 months after vaccination. These receptors were taken from a man aged 45 to 70 who received an inactivated influenza vaccine. The CDR3 runs from the conserved cysteine through the conserved F or W. A D gene is named only where the DNA matches it firmly. Clone size appears in some rows only: once, few, many, or a class for an expanded clone.

j_call | clone_size | v_call | d_call | cdr3_nt | cdr3_aa
TRBJ2-1 | . | TRBV2 | . | TGTGCCAGCAGTGAAGCTCGCGGGGTCAAAACCCACAATGAGCAGTTCTTC | CASSEARGVKTHNEQFF
TRBJ2-3 | many | TRBV10-3 | TRBD2 | TGTGCCATCAGTGCGGAGCGGGGGGGATCGACAGATACGCAGTATTTT | CAISAERGGSTDTQYF
TRBJ2-2 | . | TRBV6-2/TRBV6-3 | . | TGTGCCAGCAGTGACGGTAGCGGGAACACCGGGGAGCTGTTTTTT | CASSDGSGNTGELFF
TRBJ1-4 | many | TRBV15 | . | TGTGCCACCAGCGAACGGGCGGGGCCAACTAATGAAAAACTGTTTTTT | CATSERAGPTNEKLFF
TRBJ1-6 | few | TRBV4-1 | . | TGCGCCAGCAGCCAAGGTCGGACAGAAAATTCACCCCTCCACTTT | CASSQGRTENSPLHF
TRBJ2-7 | . | TRBV10-3 | . | TGTGCCATCAGTGAGTTGGGGTCCTATTACGAGCAGTACTTC | CAISELGSYYEQYF
TRBJ2-2 | few | TRBV5-1 | . | TGCGCCAGCAGCTTGCGTGTGTCGGGGACCGGGGAGCTGTTTTTT | CASSLRVSGTGELFF
TRBJ2-1 | . | TRBV25-1 | . | TGTGCCAGCAGTCCCTATTCGGGACTCGACAACAATGAGCAGTTCTTC | CASSPYSGLDNNEQFF
TRBJ1-1 | many | TRBV20-1 | . | TGCAGTGCTGGCAGGGGCGTGAACACTGAAGCTTTCTTT | CSAGRGVNTEAFF
TRBJ1-1 | few | TRBV7-2 | . | TGTGCCAGCAGATTATGGGGGGCGAACACTGAAGCTTTCTTT | CASRLWGANTEAFF
TRBJ2-7 | few | TRBV4-2 | . | TGTGCCAGCAGCCAAGCGCGGAGCTCCTACGAGCAGTACTTC | CASSQARSSYEQYF
TRBJ2-7 | few | TRBV7-2 | . | TGTGCCAGCAGCTTAGAGACAGCAATTAGCGAGCAGTACTTC | CASSLETAISEQYF
TRBJ2-7 | many | TRBV25-1 | . | TGTGCCAGCAGGCAACCGGGGTCCTACGAGCAGTACTTC | CASRQPGSYEQYF
TRBJ2-2 | many | TRBV5-4 | TRBD2 | TGTGCCAGCACCCTTGGGAGGGGACCAGGCTTATCGAACACCGGGGAGCTGTTTTTT | CASTLGRGPGLSNTGELFF
TRBJ2-5 | many | TRBV27 | . | TGTGCCAGCAGTCTGGGGGTAGGGGAGACCCAGTACTTC | CASSLGVGETQYF
TRBJ1-5 | few | TRBV21-1 | . | TGTGCCAGCAGCACCCCCGGGGCAGAAGATCAGCCCCAGCATTTT | CASSTPGAEDQPQHF
TRBJ2-1 | many | TRBV6-5 | . | TGTGCCAGCACTTTACTTTACTCGGACCGGGATGAGCAGTTCTTC | CASTLLYSDRDEQFF
TRBJ2-7 | few | TRBV6-2/TRBV6-3 | . | TGTGCCAGCAGTGCTAGGAAGGGGACAAACCCCCCCTACGAGCAGTACTTC | CASSARKGTNPPYEQYF
TRBJ1-6 | . | TRBV24-1 | . | TGTGCCACCAAGGAGGGGATTTGCACCTATAATTCACCCCTCCACTTT | CATKEGICTYNSPLHF
TRBJ2-1 | . | TRBV29-1 | TRBD2 | TGCAGCGCACCCCTCCGGAGCGGGAGATACAATGAGCAGTTCTTC | CSAPLRSGRYNEQFF
TRBJ2-5 | many | TRBV6-5 | . | TGTGCCAGCAGTTACGCAGGAGCCAACACCCAGTACTTC | CASSYAGANTQYF
TRBJ2-5 | . | TRBV5-1 | . | TGCGCCAGCGCTAATGCTGGTGGGGAGACCCAGTACTTC | CASANAGGETQYF
TRBJ1-1 | . | TRBV4-1 | . | TGCGCCAGCAGCCAAGTTGGGGCAGACACTGAAGCTTTCTTT | CASSQVGADTEAFF
TRBJ2-3 | few | TRBV5-1 | . | TGCGCCAGCAGCTTGCTTCGTCCGACCCCGGATACGCAGTATTTT | CASSLLRPTPDTQYF
TRBJ2-1 | many | TRBV6-1 | . | TGTGCCAGCAGTCCTACTAGCTCGGAGGGGGTAAATGAGCAGTTCTTC | CASSPTSSEGVNEQFF
TRBJ2-7 | few | TRBV4-3 | . | TGCGCCAGCAGCCAAGGTATACAGGGCGGCGAGCAGTACTTC | CASSQGIQGGEQYF